Following are 25 T cell receptor beta chains from one sample sequenced in a study of OX40 agonist ivuxolimab in advanced cancers. Using immunoSEQ multiplex PCR, the repertoire was profiled, and TCRdb retains in-frame clones only, with some absent. The sample shows around 85,000 clones, about 90% of them seen only once. The sample consisted of CD4+ or CD8+ T cells sorted from blood, taken in a trial of the OX40 agonist ivuxolimab. The receptors were gathered from an adult with an advanced solid tumor such as melanoma, head and neck, liver or kidney cancer.

This chain uses TRBV11-3 with TRBJ1-4; D uncertain. V was shortened by 5 bases and J by 0 bases, with 4 bases between the two germline ends. CDR1 and CDR2 (germline): SGHNT, YENEEA. This CDR3 contains 13 residues. The CDR3 here is CASSLPTNEKLFF. The CDR3 region has the DNA TGTGCCAGCAGCCTTCCAACTAATGAAAAACTGTTTTTT.

This clone appeared many times. V usage is TRBV25-1 and J usage is TRBJ2-7; D is possibly TRBD2 (5 bases). This CDR3 has 13 residues. Germline assignment: CDR1 MGHDK and CDR2 SYGVNS. V lost 0 bases to trimming and J lost 5 bases, with 8 bases between them. The CDR3 bases are TGTGCCAGCAGTGAATACCTGCGGGACGAGCAGTACTTC. Translating gives CASSEYLRDEQYF.

The rearrangement links TRBV28 to TRBJ1-2, with a weak D call TRBD1 (5 bases). The V and J ends lost 1 base and 1 base respectively, with 7 bases between them. Germline V gives CDR1 MDHEN, CDR2 SYDVKM. This CDR3 contains 14 residues. The CDR3 DNA reads TGTGCCAGCAGTTTATATGGGGGTAACTATGGCTACACCTTC. Translation: CASSLYGGNYGYTF.

The gene calls are TRBV5-4 and TRBJ2-3, with 12 positions matching TRBD2. Germline values: CDR1 SGHNT, CDR2 YYREEE (reference sequence). Germline trimming cut 3 bases from V and 5 bases from J; bases unmatched to any gene: 7. The CDR3 covers 16 residues. CDR3 in DNA: TGTGCCAGCAGCTCCGGACTAGCGGGATTGGGAGATACGCAGTATTTT. Translation: CASSSGLAGLGDTQYF.

This chain links TRBV18 with TRBJ2-2, with D perhaps matching TRBD1 (5 bases). Deletions cut 4 bases from V and 0 bases from J, with 18 bases between. The CDR3 runs 18 residues. Germline assignment: CDR1 KGHSH and CDR2 LQKENI. DNA for the CDR3: TGTGCCAGCTCACGCCTCTCTTCCGGCAGGGCGAACACCGGGGAGCTGTTTTTT. This translates into CASSRLSSGRANTGELFF.

This clone was seen a few times. The rearrangement uses TRBV19 and TRBJ1-3; 8 positions agree with TRBD1. Losses at the gene ends were 2 bases for V and 8 bases for J; bases not matched to a gene: 8. The CDR3 has 15 residues. CDR1 and CDR2 from the germline V gene are LNHDA and SQIVND (reference sequence). The CDR3 DNA is TGTGCCAGTAGTATAATGGGACAGGTGGGAGACACCATATATTTT. Translated, it gives CASSIMGQVGDTIYF.

The chain carries TRBV5-1 and TRBJ2-5; TRBD2 agrees at 12 bases. Losses at the gene ends were 0 bases for V and 2 bases for J; bases not matched to a gene: 8. This CDR3 spans 18 amino acids. Germline V gives CDR1 SGHRS, CDR2 YFSETQ. The CDR3 DNA reads as TGCGCCAGCAGCTTGGGACTAGCGGGAGACTTTGGGCAAGAGACCCAGTACTTC. The encoded protein is CASSLGLAGDFGQETQYF. The whole variable domain, remainder taken from reference TRBV5-1 and TRBJ2-5, is KAGVTQTPRYLIKTRGQQVTLSCSPISGHRSVSWYQQTPGQGLQFLFEYFSETQRNKGNFPGRFSGRQFSNSRSEMNVSTLELGDSALYLCASSLGLAGDFGQETQYFGPGTRLLVL.

This chain links TRBV18 with TRBJ1-1; no firm D call. Germline V gives CDR1 KGHSH, CDR2 LQKENI. V shed 5 bases and J shed 0 bases, with 7 bases lying between them. The CDR3 is made up of 13 amino acids. This CDR3 reads CASSARVNTEAFF. As DNA, the CDR3 is TGTGCCAGCTCAGCCAGAGTGAACACTGAAGCTTTCTTT.

This chain connects TRBV29-1 to TRBJ1-1, with D possibly TRBD1 on 5 matching bases. This CDR3 spans 13 amino acids. Trimming removed 2 bases from V and 6 bases from J, with 13 bases in between. Per the germline V gene, CDR1 is SQVTM and CDR2 is ANQGSEA. DNA of the CDR3: TGCAGCGTTGAACGGCAGCCGGGGGCTGAAGCTTTCTTT. Protein product: CSVERQPGAEAFF.

The rearrangement uses TRBV5-4 and TRBJ1-2; D remains unclear. V was pared by 4 bases and J by 4 bases, with 14 bases between. Per germline, CDR1 SGHNT and CDR2 YYREEE (reference sequence). The CDR3 contains 14 residues. In DNA form, the CDR3 reads TGTGCCAGCAGCCCCCGAGGGAATGGCTATGGCTACACCTTC. Amino acid sequence: CASSPRGNGYGYTF.

This rearrangement joins TRBV4-1 to TRBJ1-3, with TRBD1 as a possible D gene (5 bases). The V gene's germline CDR1 is MGHRA and CDR2 YSYEKL. V was pared by 0 bases and J by 3 bases, with 9 bases between. The CDR3 contains 15 residues. CDR3 sequence reads: CASSQESQVGNTIYF. CDR3 DNA: TGCGCCAGCAGCCAAGAGTCACAGGTTGGAAACACCATATATTTT.

The CDR3 sequence: CASNAQGAGANVLTF. CDR3 nucleotides: TGTGCCAGCAACGCACAGGGGGCTGGGGCCAACGTCCTGACTTTC. The chain carries TRBV28 and TRBJ2-6; 8 positions agree with TRBD1. This CDR3 comprises 15 residues. After removal of 7 bases from V and 2 bases from J, the junction contained 4 bases not matched to a gene. From germline, CDR1 is MDHEN and CDR2 SYDVKM.

The rearrangement uses TRBV2 and TRBJ2-3; D not resolved. The CDR3 consists of 15 residues. CDR1 and CDR2 from the germline V gene are SNHLY and FYNNEI. V was clipped by 5 bases and J by 0 bases, with 12 bases between them. CDR3 nucleotides: TGTGCCAGCAGTAGCATATATGTCAGCACAGATACGCAGTATTTT. Translated: CASSSIYVSTDTQYF.

Here the CDR3 reads CASSSRPRLAAVGANVLTF. Here the CDR3 DNA reads TGTGCCAGCAGTTCCCGCCCAAGACTAGCGGCCGTTGGGGCCAACGTCCTGACTTTC. The genes are TRBV27 and TRBJ2-6; 9 positions agree with TRBD2. The CDR3 covers 19 residues. CDR1 MNHEY and CDR2 SMNVEV come from the germline V gene (reference sequence). The V segment lost 4 bases and the J segment 3 bases; nucleotides outside the gene matches: 13.

The CDR3 is CASSPGFGQETQYF. The CDR3 region has the DNA TGCGCCAGCAGCCCCGGCTTCGGGCAAGAGACCCAGTACTTC. The rearrangement links TRBV5-1 to TRBJ2-5; no clear D gene. Germline V CDR1 and CDR2: SGHRS, YFSETQ. V lost 4 bases, J lost 2 bases, and 12 bases lay in between. The CDR3 has 14 residues.

CDR3 residues: CAISGMTGLYEQYF. In nucleotides, the CDR3 is TGTGCCATCTCTGGGATGACAGGGCTGTACGAGCAGTACTTC. V gene TRBV28 combines with J gene TRBJ2-7; 7 nucleotides agree with TRBD1. Trimming took 10 bases from V and 4 from J; bases not matched to a gene: 13. This CDR3 comprises 14 residues. In germline, CDR1 is MDHEN, CDR2 SYDVKM.

V gene TRBV7-8 combines with J gene TRBJ1-3, with TRBD1 as a possible D gene (5 bases). Germline-derived CDR1 and CDR2 are SGHVS and FQNEAQ. V gave up 0 bases and J gave up 1 base, with 13 bases separating them. The CDR3 covers 17 residues. The CDR3 coding sequence is TGTGCCAGCAGCTTAGCAACGGGACCGAGATCTGGAAACACCATATATTTT. This encodes CASSLATGPRSGNTIYF. Combining the CDR3 with reference TRBV7-8 and TRBJ1-3 gives the whole variable domain GAGVSQSPRYKVAKRGQDVALRCDPISGHVSLFWYQQALGQGPEFLTYFQNEAQLDKSGLPSDRFFAERPEGSVSTLKIQRTQQEDSAVYLCASSLATGPRSGNTIYFGEGSWLTVV.

V gene TRBV30 combines with J gene TRBJ1-1; 9 nucleotides agree with TRBD1. The germline CDR1 and CDR2 sequences are GTSNPN and SVGIG (reference sequence). Germline trimming cut 1 base from V and 10 bases from J; bases unmatched to any gene: 16. The CDR3 spans 16 residues. The CDR3 spells CAWSAQPGQGSFGAFF. In nucleotides, the CDR3 is TGTGCCTGGAGTGCACAACCGGGACAGGGCAGTTTTGGAGCTTTCTTT. The full variable domain, rest sourced from reference TRBV30 and TRBJ1-1, is SQTIHQWPATLVQPVGSPLSLECTVEGTSNPNLYWYRQAAGRGLQLLFYSVGIGQISSEVPQNLSASRPQDRQFILSSKKLLLSDSGFYLCAWSAQPGQGSFGAFFGQGTRLTVV.

V is TRBV11-2 and J is TRBJ2-1; 7 bases map to TRBD2. V was pared by 5 bases and J by 9 bases, with 13 bases of the junction left unmatched. This CDR3 has 15 amino acids. Germline values: CDR1 SGHAT, CDR2 FQNNGV. CDR3 sequence: CASSKSGEGLAEQFF. The CDR3, as DNA: TGTGCCAGCAGCAAAAGTGGGGAGGGGTTGGCTGAGCAGTTCTTC.

The chain has TRBV19 and TRBJ2-1, with a tentative D call TRBD1 (5 bases). V was shortened by 9 bases and J by 0 bases, with 12 bases between the two germline ends. Germline V gene sequence: CDR1 LNHDA, CDR2 SQIVND (reference sequence). This CDR3 contains 14 residues. DNA for the CDR3: TGTGCCAGCAGCGCAGGGTTCTCCTACAATGAGCAGTTCTTC. Its translation: CASSAGFSYNEQFF.

The chain recombines TRBV6-6 with TRBJ2-1; maybe TRBD1 (6 bases). Trimming left V 2 bases short and J 1 base short, with 12 bases between. This CDR3 contains 16 residues. Germline CDR1 reads MNHNY; CDR2 reads SVGAGI (reference sequence). CDR3 protein: CASSYPRQDSYNEQFF. In DNA, the CDR3 is TGTGCCAGCAGTTACCCCCGACAGGATTCCTACAATGAGCAGTTCTTC.

The chain carries TRBV29-1 and TRBJ1-1, with TRBD1 identical over 8 bases. Germline loops: CDR1 SQVTM, CDR2 ANQGSEA. With 6 bases clipped from V and 1 base from J, the junction kept 4 bases outside the gene matches. This CDR3 is 13 amino acids long. CDR3 loop: CSVLGTGNTEAFF. The CDR3 bases are TGCAGCGTACTCGGGACAGGGAACACTGAAGCTTTCTTT.

The chain joins TRBV7-8 to TRBJ2-7; no firm D call. CDR1 and CDR2 (germline): SGHVS, FQNEAQ. V was pared by 5 bases and J by 5 bases, with 10 bases between. The CDR3 is made up of 12 amino acids. CDR3 bases: TGTGCCAGCAGCGCCCGCCCGCACGAGCAGTACTTC. Translated, it gives CASSARPHEQYF.

The V call is TRBV5-8, the J call TRBJ2-7, with 9 bases fitting TRBD1. The germline CDR1 and CDR2 sequences are SGHTS and YDEGEE. The CDR3 runs 15 residues. The V and J ends lost 4 bases and 6 bases, in that order; junction bases with no gene match: 11. As DNA, the CDR3 is TGTGCCAGCAGCCGGTCCGGGACAGGGTCGAGCGAGCAGTACTTC. Protein sequence: CASSRSGTGSSEQYF.

CDR3 sequence (DNA): TGCAGCGGATCACAGGGCTACGAGCAGTACTTC. Protein: CSGSQGYEQYF. This chain uses TRBV20-1 with TRBJ2-7; possibly TRBD1 for D (6 bases). Germline CDR1 and CDR2: DFQATT and SNEGSKA (reference sequence). The CDR3 covers 11 residues.